Each of the 18 T cell receptor beta chains below was sequenced from the same sample in a study of T cell repertoires in cytomegalovirus infection (dated by TCRdb to the late 2010s). In light of the paper, this sample's treatment or condition label describes: in vitro stimulation with specific CMV peptide epitopes to enrich CMV-specific T cells. These TCRs are of unknown antigen specificity. Sequencing used an Illumina HiSeq 1500. TCRdb reprocessing: public reads trimmed at Q25 with fastp, clones called with MiXCR, in-frame beta chains kept. All rows with the same CDR3 protein become a single entry with the most common DNA and genes. This sample holds about 700,000 distinct CDR3 sequences; roughly 30% were observed only once. Of the sample, about 18% is held by the ten largest clones. Sequenced here: cultured PBMCs, sampled from culture after CMV antigen stimulation. The source of these receptors is a human donor in good health (CMV status not recorded). Some clones in this sample may be carry-over from other donors' samples.

The rearrangement links TRBV7-2 to TRBJ1-5; D ambiguous. The CDR3 extends over 13 amino acids. Trimming removed 6 bases from V and 5 bases from J, with 11 bases in between. In germline, CDR1 is SGHTA, CDR2 FQGNSA. The CDR3 loop is CASSLNTYQPQHF. Here the CDR3 DNA reads TGTGCCAGCAGTCTAAACACCTATCAGCCCCAGCATTTT. Using reference TRBV7-2 and TRBJ1-5 for the parts outside the CDR3, the full variable domain is GAGVSQSPSNKVTEKGKDVELRCDPISGHTALYWYRQSLGQGLEFLIYFQGNSAPDKSGLPSDRFSAERTGGSVSTLTIQRTQQEDSAVYLCASSLNTYQPQHFGDGTRLSIL.

CDR3 DNA: TGCGCCAGCAGCCAAGGAGTCAGGGTTAACACTGAAGCTTTCTTT. Protein product: CASSQGVRVNTEAFF. The chain uses TRBV4-1 and TRBJ1-1; tentatively, D is TRBD1 (5 bases). The germline V gene encodes CDR1 MGHRA and CDR2 YSYEKL. The CDR3 has 15 amino acids. Trimming left V 1 base short and J 2 bases short, with 11 bases between.

The rearrangement links TRBV7-8 to TRBJ2-5; TRBD1 is a possible D gene (5 bases). Looked up from germline, CDR1 is SGHVS and CDR2 is FQNEAQ. The CDR3 is 13 residues long. V dropped 3 bases and J dropped 5 bases, with 10 bases sitting between them. The CDR3, as DNA: TGTGCCAGCAGCTTTGGACACGGGGAGACCCAGTACTTC. Translating gives CASSFGHGETQYF.

In its sample, this clonotype was seen once. V and J are TRBV7-2 and TRBJ2-2; 7 nucleotides match TRBD1. Trimming at V came to 1 base and at J to 1 base, leaving 3 bases not matched to a gene. The CDR3 consists of 16 residues. CDR1 and CDR2 (germline): SGHTA, FQGNSA. The DNA of the CDR3 is TGTGCCAGCAGCTTAGAGGCAGGGGGGAACACCGGGGAGCTGTTTTTT. Encoded protein: CASSLEAGGNTGELFF.

Many counts were recorded for this clonotype. DNA of the CDR3: TGTGCCAGCAGCTTATCGGGGGCCTATGGCTACACCTTC. Its translation is CASSLSGAYGYTF. The chain employs TRBV7-9 and TRBJ1-2; the D gene is possibly TRBD1 (6 bases). The CDR3 is 13 amino acids. Trimming pared 2 bases from V and 4 bases from J, leaving 8 bases between. The V gene's germline CDR1 is SEHNR and CDR2 FQNEAQ (reference sequence).

The CDR3 loop is CATSRDRRGYEQYF. The DNA for the CDR3 is TGTGCCACCAGCAGAGATCGCCGGGGCTACGAGCAGTACTTC. This chain joins TRBV15 and TRBJ2-7, with D tentatively TRBD2 (5 bases). Per germline, CDR1 LNHNV and CDR2 YYDKDF (reference sequence). V lost 0 bases to trimming and J lost 3 bases, with 9 bases between them. The CDR3 is 14 amino acids.

V is TRBV7-6 and J is TRBJ1-3, with D maybe TRBD1 (5 bases). CDR1 and CDR2 from the germline V gene are SGHVS and FNYEAQ. The V end was cut by 5 bases, the J end by 5 bases, with 16 bases between. This CDR3 has 15 residues. The CDR3 loop is CASSLQGSIRNTIYF. The CDR3 nucleotides read TGTGCCAGCAGCCTCCAGGGCTCAATAAGAAACACCATATATTTT. Complete variable domain (other parts from reference TRBV7-6 and TRBJ1-3): GAGVSQSPRYKVTKRGQDVALRCDPISGHVSLYWYRQALGQGPEFLTYFNYEAQQDKSGLPNDRFSAERPEGSISTLTIQRTEQRDSAMYRCASSLQGSIRNTIYFGEGSWLTVV.

The chain recombines TRBV7-2 with TRBJ1-1; a possible D gene is TRBD1 (5 bases). The germline V and J ends were trimmed by 5 bases and 1 base, with 11 bases remaining between them. CDR1 is SGHTA and CDR2 is FQGNSA in the germline V gene. There are 14 residues in the CDR3. The CDR3 loop is CASSVGRWNTEAFF. The DNA for the CDR3 is TGTGCCAGCAGCGTGGGGCGGTGGAACACTGAAGCTTTCTTT.

The CDR3 loop is CASSLAGSHYNEQFF. CDR3 in DNA: TGTGCCAGCAGCCTAGCGGGATCGCATTACAATGAGCAGTTCTTC. The chain combines TRBV6-2 or TRBV6-3 with TRBJ2-1; TRBD2 matches 9 bases. CDR1 is MNHEY, CDR2 SVGEGT, per germline. The CDR3 is 15 residues long. J lost 4 bases, V lost 6 bases, and 7 bases had no gene match.

This clonotype has a count of ten or more. This chain connects TRBV12-3 or TRBV12-4 to TRBJ1-3; D uncertain. Trimming took 6 bases from V and 3 from J, leaving 12 bases between them. CDR3 length equals 14 residues. CDR3 amino acids: CASSYSSLGNTIYF. CDR3 DNA: TGTGCCAGCAGCTACTCCTCACTTGGAAACACCATATATTTT.

This clonotype was detected a few times. An end of the junction differs from the germline gene, which may be a read error. This sequence joins TRBV6-2 or TRBV6-3 and TRBJ1-2; D is ambiguous. Germline V gene data show CDR1 as MNHEY and CDR2 as SVGEGT. The CDR3 loop spans 10 amino acids. The chain's CDR3 is CASSYAGSNF. The CDR3 region has the DNA TGTGCCAGCAGTTACGCGGGGTCTAACTTC.

The V call is TRBV10-3, the J call TRBJ2-3; D possibly corresponds to TRBD2 (5 bases). CDR1 is ENHRY and CDR2 is SYGVKD in the germline V gene. V lost 3 bases and J 2 bases, leaving 24 bases between the germline ends. This CDR3 spans 19 amino acids. The CDR3 loop reads CAISDSHVGVQDNTDTQYF. CDR3 DNA sequence: TGTGCCATCAGTGACTCCCATGTCGGGGTCCAAGATAACACAGATACGCAGTATTTT.

The chain is built from TRBV7-9 and TRBJ2-1; D tentatively fits TRBD1 or TRBD2 (7 bases each). V was pared by 6 bases and J by 7 bases, with 16 bases between. Germline assignment: CDR1 SEHNR and CDR2 FQNEAQ (reference sequence). The CDR3 loop spans 14 amino acids. CDR3 coding DNA: TGTGCCAGCAGTTATCGACAGGGAGGGAATGAGCAGTTCTTC. Protein sequence: CASSYRQGGNEQFF.

V gene TRBV12-3 or TRBV12-4 combines with J gene TRBJ2-6; tentatively, D is TRBD1 or TRBD2 (5 bases each). The V gene lost 7 bases and the J gene lost 0 bases, with 10 bases spanning the gap. This CDR3 has 15 amino acids. CDR3 amino acids: CASIPGSSGANVLTF. The CDR3 DNA follows: TGTGCCAGCATCCCAGGGAGCTCTGGGGCCAACGTCCTGACTTTC.

The chain joins TRBV29-1 to TRBJ2-3; 10 nucleotides line up with TRBD2. The germline gives CDR1 SQVTM, CDR2 ANQGSEA. The length of the CDR3 is 14 residues. V lost 6 bases and J lost 1; bases outside the gene matches: 4. Here the CDR3 DNA reads TGCAGCGTCGCCACTAGCGGGGGCACAGATACGCAGTATTTT. It yields the protein CSVATSGGTDTQYF.

The chain is built from TRBV3-1 and TRBJ2-1; D is perhaps TRBD2 (6 bases). The V gene lost 2 bases and the J gene lost 15 bases, with 17 bases spanning the gap. This CDR3 contains 13 residues. Germline lookup yields CDR1 LGHDT and CDR2 YNNKEL (reference sequence). The CDR3, as DNA: TGTGCCAGCAGCCAAAGGGACTCCGAAAAGCCGTTCTTC. Translation: CASSQRDSEKPFF.

V is TRBV7-9 and J is TRBJ2-3; 12 nucleotides match TRBD2. Looked up from germline, CDR1 is SEHNR and CDR2 is FQNEAQ (reference sequence). The CDR3 is made up of 15 amino acids. The V gene end was trimmed by 5 bases and the J gene end by 5 bases; junction bases not matched to a gene: 5. This chain's CDR3 is CASSLTSGSQDTQYF. The CDR3 region has the DNA TGTGCCAGCAGCCTGACTAGCGGGAGCCAAGATACGCAGTATTTT.

This clonotype turned up a few times. The genes are TRBV7-9 and TRBJ1-6; D perhaps matches TRBD1 (6 bases). The germline CDR1 and CDR2 sequences are SEHNR and FQNEAQ (reference sequence). The CDR3 covers 15 residues. V dropped 5 bases and J dropped 5 bases, with 13 bases sitting between them. The CDR3 spells CASSPVQGNNSPLHF. As DNA, the CDR3 is TGTGCCAGCAGCCCCGTTCAGGGGAATAATTCACCCCTCCACTTT.